These 5 T cell receptor beta chains share one sample of origin, sequenced in a study of cytomegalovirus exposure and HLA in healthy donors. With 60 Vbeta and 13 Jbeta primers, the PCR was carried out. Clones were sequenced by immunoSEQ multiplex PCR, and TCRdb holds only the in-frame ones, with some missing. The repertoire holds approximately 160,000 clones, 75% seen once, with 3% in the top ten. The sequenced sample was PBMCs. These receptors all come from a woman aged 50 to 60 in good health and CMV-seropositive.

The chain has TRBV2 and TRBJ1-5; D might be TRBD1 (5 bases). Germline V lookup: CDR1 SNHLY, CDR2 FYNNEI. CDR3 size: 15 residues. Trimming shortened V by 6 bases and J by 1 base, and 13 bases separated the two germline ends. Written as DNA, the CDR3 is TGTGCCAGCAGCGGGGGTTTAGGCAGCAATCAGCCCCAGCATTTT. As protein: CASSGGLGSNQPQHF.

CDR3 loop: CASSSGTSGNIQYF. CDR3 nucleotides: TGCGCCAGCAGCAGTGGGACTAGCGGAAACATTCAGTACTTC. V usage is TRBV5-1 and J usage is TRBJ2-4, with 11 bases identical to TRBD2. Germline CDR1 SGHRS, CDR2 YFSETQ. V lost 4 bases to trimming and J lost 6 bases; unmatched junction nucleotides: 3. The CDR3 spans 14 residues.

This chain joins TRBV4-1 and TRBJ2-7; maybe TRBD2 (5 bases). V gave up 4 bases and J gave up 4 bases, with 11 bases separating them. This CDR3 has 13 amino acids. From germline, CDR1 is MGHRA and CDR2 YSYEKL. In DNA form, the CDR3 reads TGCGCCAGCAGCCCTCCGGAGGCTTACGAGCAGTACTTC. Translation: CASSPPEAYEQYF.

The table lists this clone with a few counts. The rearrangement joins TRBV6-5 to TRBJ2-5; 7 bases are shared with TRBD2. The last part of the DNA fits TRBJ2-7 better; the J call may be wrong. Per the germline V gene, CDR1 is MNHEY and CDR2 is SVGAGI. The CDR3 contains 15 residues. CDR3: CASSYSNQGGSEQYF. The CDR3 DNA reads as TGTGCCAGCAGTTACTCGAATCAGGGAGGGTCCGAGCAGTACTTC.

This chain uses TRBV18 with TRBJ2-5; TRBD2 matches at 9 bases. CDR3 length equals 15 residues. J was trimmed by 3 bases and V by 2 bases; bases with no gene match: 4. The germline V gene has CDR1 KGHSH and CDR2 LQKENI. The CDR3 here is CASSPGQRGEETQYF. CDR3 in DNA: TGTGCCAGCTCACCAGGGCAGCGGGGGGAAGAGACCCAGTACTTC.